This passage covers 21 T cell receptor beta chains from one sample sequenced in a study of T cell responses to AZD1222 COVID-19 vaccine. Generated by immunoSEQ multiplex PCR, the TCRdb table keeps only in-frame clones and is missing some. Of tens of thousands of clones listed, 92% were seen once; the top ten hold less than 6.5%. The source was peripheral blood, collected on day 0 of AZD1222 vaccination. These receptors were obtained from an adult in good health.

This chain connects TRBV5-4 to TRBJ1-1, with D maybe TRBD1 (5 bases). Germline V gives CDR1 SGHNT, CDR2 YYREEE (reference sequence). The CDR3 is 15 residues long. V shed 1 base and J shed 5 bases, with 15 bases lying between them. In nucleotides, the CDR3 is TGTGCCAGCAGCTTGCCACGGGACGGCCGGACTGAAGCTTTCTTT. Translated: CASSLPRDGRTEAFF.

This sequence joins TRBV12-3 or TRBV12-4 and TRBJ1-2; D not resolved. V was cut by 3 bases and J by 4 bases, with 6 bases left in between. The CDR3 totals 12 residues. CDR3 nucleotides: TGTGCCAGCAGTTTCGGGAGCTATGGCTACACCTTC. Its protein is CASSFGSYGYTF.

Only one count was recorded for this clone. CDR3 bases: TGTGCCAGCCGTAAGCGAGACAGGGGCGACGAGCAGTACTTC. This codes for CASRKRDRGDEQYF. The V gene is TRBV6-5, the J gene TRBJ2-7, with TRBD1 identical over 8 bases. Germline CDR1 MNHEY, CDR2 SVGAGI. With V trimmed by 8 bases and J by 5 bases, 11 bases remained unmatched. This CDR3 spans 14 amino acids.

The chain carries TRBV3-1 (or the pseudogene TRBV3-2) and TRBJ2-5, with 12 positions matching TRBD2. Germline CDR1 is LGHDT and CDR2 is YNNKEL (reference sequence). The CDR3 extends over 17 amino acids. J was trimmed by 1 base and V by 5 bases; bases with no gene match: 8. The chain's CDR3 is CASSVRTSGTIQETQYF. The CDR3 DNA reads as TGTGCCAGCAGCGTACGGACTAGCGGGACAATCCAAGAGACCCAGTACTTC.

The CDR3 is CASSYLDPNTGELFF. CDR3 bases: TGTGCCAGCAGTTACCTGGACCCGAACACCGGGGAGCTGTTTTTT. V is TRBV6-5 and J is TRBJ2-2, with no clear D. Germline V gives CDR1 MNHEY, CDR2 SVGAGI. The V gene lost 2 bases and the J gene lost 0 bases, with 7 bases spanning the gap. The CDR3 is 15 residues long.

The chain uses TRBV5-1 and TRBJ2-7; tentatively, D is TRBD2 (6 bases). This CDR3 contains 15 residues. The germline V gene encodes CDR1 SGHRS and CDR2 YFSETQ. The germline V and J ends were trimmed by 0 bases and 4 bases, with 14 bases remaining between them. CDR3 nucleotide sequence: TGCGCCAGCAGCTTGGAGGCGGGATATGATTACGAGCAGTACTTC. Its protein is CASSLEAGYDYEQYF.

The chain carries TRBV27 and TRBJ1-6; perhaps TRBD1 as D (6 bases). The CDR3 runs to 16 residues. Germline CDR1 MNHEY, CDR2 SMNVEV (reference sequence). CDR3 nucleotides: TGTGTTACCAGGGCGCGACAGGCGTCCTATAATTCACCCCTCCACTTT. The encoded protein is CVTRARQASYNSPLHF.

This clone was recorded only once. DNA of the CDR3: TGTGCCAGCAGCCAAGATTCGAGTCGTGGCTACACCTTC. Amino acid sequence: CASSQDSSRGYTF. The chain joins TRBV4-2 to TRBJ1-2; no reliable D call. CDR1 and CDR2 (germline): LGHNA, YNFKEQ. V was cut by 0 bases and J by 7 bases, with 9 bases left in between. The CDR3 consists of 13 residues.

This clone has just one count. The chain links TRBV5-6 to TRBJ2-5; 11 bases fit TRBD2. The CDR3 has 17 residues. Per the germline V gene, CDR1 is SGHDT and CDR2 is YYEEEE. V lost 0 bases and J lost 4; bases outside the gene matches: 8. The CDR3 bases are TGTGCCAGCAGCTTGGATGTAGCGGGAGGGACAGGAGAGACCCAGTACTTC. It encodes CASSLDVAGGTGETQYF. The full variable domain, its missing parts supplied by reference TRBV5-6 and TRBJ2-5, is DAGVTQSPTHLIKTRGQQVTLRCSPKSGHDTVSWYQQALGQGPQFIFQYYEEEERQRGNFPDRFSGHQFPNYSSELNVNALLLGDSALYLCASSLDVAGGTGETQYFGPGTRLLVL.

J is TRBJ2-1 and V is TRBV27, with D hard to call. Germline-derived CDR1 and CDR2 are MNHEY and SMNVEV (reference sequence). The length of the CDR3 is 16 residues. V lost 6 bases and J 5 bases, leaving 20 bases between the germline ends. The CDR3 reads CASSTLRRADNNEQFF. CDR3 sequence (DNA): TGTGCCAGCAGCACCTTAAGAAGAGCTGATAACAATGAGCAGTTCTTC.

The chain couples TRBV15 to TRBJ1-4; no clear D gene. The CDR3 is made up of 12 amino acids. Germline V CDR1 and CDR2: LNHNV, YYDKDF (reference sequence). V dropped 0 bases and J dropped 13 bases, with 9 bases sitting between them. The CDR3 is CATSRDWGVLFF. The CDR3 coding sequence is TGTGCCACCAGCAGAGACTGGGGAGTACTGTTTTTT. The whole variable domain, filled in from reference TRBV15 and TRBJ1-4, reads DAMVIQNPRYQVTQFGKPVTLSCSQTLNHNVMYWYQQKSSQAPKLLFHYYDKDFNNEADTPDNFQSRRPNTSFCFLDIRSPGLGDTAMYLCATSRDWGVLFFGSGTQLSVL.

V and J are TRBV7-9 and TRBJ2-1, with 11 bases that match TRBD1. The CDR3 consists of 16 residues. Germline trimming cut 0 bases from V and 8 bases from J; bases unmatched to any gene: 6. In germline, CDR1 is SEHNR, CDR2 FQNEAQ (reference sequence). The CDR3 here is CASSLARTGGWDEQFF. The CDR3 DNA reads TGTGCCAGCAGCTTAGCTAGGACAGGGGGCTGGGATGAGCAGTTCTTC.

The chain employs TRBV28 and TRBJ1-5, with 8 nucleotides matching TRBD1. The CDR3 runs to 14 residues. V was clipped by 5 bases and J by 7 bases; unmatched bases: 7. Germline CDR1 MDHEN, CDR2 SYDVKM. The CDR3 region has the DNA TGTGCCAGCAGTGCAGGGGGCGCAAACCAGCCCCAGCATTTT. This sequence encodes CASSAGGANQPQHF.

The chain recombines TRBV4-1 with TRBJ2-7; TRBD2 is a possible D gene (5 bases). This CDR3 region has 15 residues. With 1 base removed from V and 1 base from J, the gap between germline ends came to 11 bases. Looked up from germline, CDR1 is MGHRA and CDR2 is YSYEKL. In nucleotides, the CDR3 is TGCGCCAGCAGCCAAGGTCAACTAGGATCCTACGAGCAGTACTTC. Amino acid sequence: CASSQGQLGSYEQYF.

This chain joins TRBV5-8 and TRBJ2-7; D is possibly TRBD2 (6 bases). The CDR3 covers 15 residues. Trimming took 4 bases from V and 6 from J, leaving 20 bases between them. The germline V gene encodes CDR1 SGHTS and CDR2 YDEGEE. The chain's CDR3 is CASSLRGSSSVEQYF. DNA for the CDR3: TGTGCCAGCAGCCTACGGGGGAGTAGCTCGGTCGAGCAGTACTTC.

The CDR3 is CASSLQGRGSGYTF. As DNA, the CDR3 is TGTGCCAGCAGTTTACAGGGCAGGGGATCTGGCTACACCTTC. The chain employs TRBV27 and TRBJ1-2; the D gene is possibly TRBD1 (6 bases). The germline V gene encodes CDR1 MNHEY and CDR2 SMNVEV (reference sequence). CDR3 length: 14 residues. The V and J ends lost 2 bases and 7 bases respectively, with 14 bases between them.

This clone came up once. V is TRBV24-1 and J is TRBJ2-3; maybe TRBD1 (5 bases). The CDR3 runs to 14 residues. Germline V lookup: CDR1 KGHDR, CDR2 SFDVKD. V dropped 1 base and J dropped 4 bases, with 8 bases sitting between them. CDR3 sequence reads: CATSDFQGSDTQYF. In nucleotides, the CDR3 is TGTGCCACCAGTGATTTCCAGGGTTCAGATACGCAGTATTTT.

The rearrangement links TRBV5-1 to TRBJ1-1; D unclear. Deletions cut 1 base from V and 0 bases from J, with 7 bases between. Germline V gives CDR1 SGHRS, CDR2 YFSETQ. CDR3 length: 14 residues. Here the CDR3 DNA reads TGCGCCAGCAGCTTGCGAGTGATGAACACTGAAGCTTTCTTT. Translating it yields CASSLRVMNTEAFF.

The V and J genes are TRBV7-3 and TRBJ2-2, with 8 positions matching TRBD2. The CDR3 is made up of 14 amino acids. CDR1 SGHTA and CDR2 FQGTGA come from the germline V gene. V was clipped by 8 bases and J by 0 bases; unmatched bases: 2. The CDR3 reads CASAGGPNTGELFF. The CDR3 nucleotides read TGTGCCAGCGCGGGGGGACCGAACACCGGGGAGCTGTTTTTT.

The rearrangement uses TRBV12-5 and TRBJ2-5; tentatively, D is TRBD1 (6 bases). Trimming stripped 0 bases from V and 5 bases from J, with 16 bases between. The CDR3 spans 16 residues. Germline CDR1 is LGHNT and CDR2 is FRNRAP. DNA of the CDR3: TGTGCTAGTGGTTTGGTACAGTCACAGGGTGGGGAGACCCAGTACTTC. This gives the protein CASGLVQSQGGETQYF.

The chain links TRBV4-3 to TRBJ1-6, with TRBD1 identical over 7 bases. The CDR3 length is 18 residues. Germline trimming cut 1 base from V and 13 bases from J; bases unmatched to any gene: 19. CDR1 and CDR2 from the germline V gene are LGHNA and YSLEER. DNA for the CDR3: TGCGCCAGCAGCCAAGTCCCCCTAATGACAGGGATGGGGATTCCCCTCCACTTT. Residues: CASSQVPLMTGMGIPLHF.